Listed here are 11 T cell receptor beta chains from one sample, sequenced in a study of blood T cell repertoires in COVID-19. Profiling relied on immunoSEQ multiplex PCR, and the TCRdb table lists in-frame clones only, not all of them. The sample shows about 260,000 clones, around 93% of them seen only once. Sequenced material: PBMCs or T cells enriched from blood (not recorded which). The receptor source for this set is a man aged 35-49 years who had been exposed to COVID-19.

The chain has TRBV9 and TRBJ2-7; 10 bases match TRBD2. Losses at the gene ends were 4 bases for V and 7 bases for J; bases not matched to a gene: 5. This CDR3 has 13 residues. Per the germline V gene, CDR1 is SGDLS and CDR2 is YYNGEE. The CDR3 sequence: CASSSEREGEQYF. CDR3 nucleotide sequence: TGTGCCAGCAGCTCAGAGCGGGAGGGTGAGCAGTACTTC.

As for this clone: Additional DNA sequences in this sample encode the identical CDR3. The gene calls are TRBV28 and TRBJ1-1, with TRBD1 as a possible D gene (5 bases). Germline V gene lookup returns CDR1 MDHEN and CDR2 SYDVKM. The CDR3 is 12 amino acids. V gave up 3 bases and J gave up 6 bases, with 8 bases separating them. CDR3 sequence: CASSFGRAEAFF. In nucleotides, the CDR3 is TGTGCCAGCAGTTTTGGCAGGGCTGAAGCTTTCTTT.

CDR3 in DNA: TGTGCCAGCAGCCCCGACCCTATGGACAGAACGGGGGCTTTCTTT. It translates to CASSPDPMDRTGAFF. The chain is built from TRBV7-3 and TRBJ1-1; D possibly corresponds to TRBD1 (6 bases). The CDR3 runs 15 residues. Germline CDR1 and CDR2: SGHTA and FQGTGA. Trimming shortened V by 5 bases and J by 11 bases, and 24 bases separated the two germline ends.

The rearrangement links TRBV2 to TRBJ2-7, with D possibly being TRBD2 (5 bases). The CDR3 is 18 amino acids. Germline assignment: CDR1 SNHLY and CDR2 FYNNEI. V dropped 5 bases and J dropped 0 bases, with 23 bases sitting between them. CDR3 residues: CASSTAYWPGTSSYEQYF. CDR3 DNA: TGTGCCAGCAGTACAGCCTACTGGCCGGGCACTAGCTCCTACGAGCAGTACTTC.

This chain uses TRBV4-1 with TRBJ1-4, with a tentative D call TRBD1 (5 bases). Germline V gives CDR1 MGHRA, CDR2 YSYEKL. This CDR3 is built from 17 residues. V shed 2 bases and J shed 0 bases, with 13 bases lying between them. The CDR3 DNA follows: TGCGCCAGCAGCCAACTAACAGGCATAGCAACTAATGAAAAACTGTTTTTT. It encodes CASSQLTGIATNEKLFF.

The rearrangement joins TRBV15 to TRBJ1-1; possibly TRBD1 for D (6 bases). Trimming stripped 2 bases from V and 0 bases from J, with 10 bases between. Germline CDR1 reads LNHNV; CDR2 reads YYDKDF (reference sequence). CDR3 size: 15 residues. The CDR3 region has the DNA TGTGCCACCAGCAGATCACAGGGCATGAACACTGAAGCTTTCTTT. Translation gives CATSRSQGMNTEAFF.

The chain joins TRBV29-1 to TRBJ2-1; 8 positions agree with TRBD1. V gave up 5 bases and J gave up 6 bases; unmatched junction bases: 12. The germline CDR1 and CDR2 sequences are SQVTM and ANQGSEA. CDR3 length: 15 amino acids. CDR3 region: CSVYRNRGISNEQFF. The CDR3 DNA follows: TGCAGCGTTTACAGGAACAGGGGGATTAGCAATGAGCAGTTCTTC.

V gene TRBV28 combines with J gene TRBJ1-6; possibly TRBD1 for D (5 bases). Germline loops: CDR1 MDHEN, CDR2 SYDVKM. V was trimmed by 6 bases and J by 7 bases, leaving 13 bases between them. CDR3 length equals 14 residues. The CDR3 loop reads CASRAGGGNSPLHF. In DNA, the CDR3 is TGTGCCAGCAGGGCCGGGGGAGGAAATTCACCCCTCCACTTT.

The V gene is TRBV7-9, the J gene TRBJ1-2; D call uncertain. Germline CDR1 is SEHNR and CDR2 is FQNEAQ (reference sequence). The CDR3 has 12 residues. The germline V and J ends were trimmed by 1 base and 8 bases, with 8 bases remaining between them. CDR3: CASSLGPVGYTF. The CDR3 DNA sequence: TGTGCCAGCAGCTTAGGGCCAGTCGGCTACACCTTC.

The chain links TRBV4-1 to TRBJ2-5, with 7 bases identical to TRBD2. The CDR3 covers 13 residues. Germline CDR1 MGHRA, CDR2 YSYEKL. V lost 5 bases and J lost 5; bases outside the gene matches: 5. CDR3: CASSFTAGETQYF. The CDR3 nucleotides read TGCGCCAGCAGCTTCACAGCGGGGGAGACCCAGTACTTC.

The J gene is TRBJ2-1, the V gene TRBV11-2; TRBD1 aligns across 9 bases. Germline V lookup: CDR1 SGHAT, CDR2 FQNNGV. CDR3 length equals 17 residues. J was trimmed by 7 bases and V by 1 base; bases with no gene match: 11. CDR3 amino acids: CASSLVGLGQGVNEQFF. CDR3 nucleotides: TGTGCCAGCAGCTTAGTGGGCTTGGGACAGGGAGTTAATGAGCAGTTCTTC.